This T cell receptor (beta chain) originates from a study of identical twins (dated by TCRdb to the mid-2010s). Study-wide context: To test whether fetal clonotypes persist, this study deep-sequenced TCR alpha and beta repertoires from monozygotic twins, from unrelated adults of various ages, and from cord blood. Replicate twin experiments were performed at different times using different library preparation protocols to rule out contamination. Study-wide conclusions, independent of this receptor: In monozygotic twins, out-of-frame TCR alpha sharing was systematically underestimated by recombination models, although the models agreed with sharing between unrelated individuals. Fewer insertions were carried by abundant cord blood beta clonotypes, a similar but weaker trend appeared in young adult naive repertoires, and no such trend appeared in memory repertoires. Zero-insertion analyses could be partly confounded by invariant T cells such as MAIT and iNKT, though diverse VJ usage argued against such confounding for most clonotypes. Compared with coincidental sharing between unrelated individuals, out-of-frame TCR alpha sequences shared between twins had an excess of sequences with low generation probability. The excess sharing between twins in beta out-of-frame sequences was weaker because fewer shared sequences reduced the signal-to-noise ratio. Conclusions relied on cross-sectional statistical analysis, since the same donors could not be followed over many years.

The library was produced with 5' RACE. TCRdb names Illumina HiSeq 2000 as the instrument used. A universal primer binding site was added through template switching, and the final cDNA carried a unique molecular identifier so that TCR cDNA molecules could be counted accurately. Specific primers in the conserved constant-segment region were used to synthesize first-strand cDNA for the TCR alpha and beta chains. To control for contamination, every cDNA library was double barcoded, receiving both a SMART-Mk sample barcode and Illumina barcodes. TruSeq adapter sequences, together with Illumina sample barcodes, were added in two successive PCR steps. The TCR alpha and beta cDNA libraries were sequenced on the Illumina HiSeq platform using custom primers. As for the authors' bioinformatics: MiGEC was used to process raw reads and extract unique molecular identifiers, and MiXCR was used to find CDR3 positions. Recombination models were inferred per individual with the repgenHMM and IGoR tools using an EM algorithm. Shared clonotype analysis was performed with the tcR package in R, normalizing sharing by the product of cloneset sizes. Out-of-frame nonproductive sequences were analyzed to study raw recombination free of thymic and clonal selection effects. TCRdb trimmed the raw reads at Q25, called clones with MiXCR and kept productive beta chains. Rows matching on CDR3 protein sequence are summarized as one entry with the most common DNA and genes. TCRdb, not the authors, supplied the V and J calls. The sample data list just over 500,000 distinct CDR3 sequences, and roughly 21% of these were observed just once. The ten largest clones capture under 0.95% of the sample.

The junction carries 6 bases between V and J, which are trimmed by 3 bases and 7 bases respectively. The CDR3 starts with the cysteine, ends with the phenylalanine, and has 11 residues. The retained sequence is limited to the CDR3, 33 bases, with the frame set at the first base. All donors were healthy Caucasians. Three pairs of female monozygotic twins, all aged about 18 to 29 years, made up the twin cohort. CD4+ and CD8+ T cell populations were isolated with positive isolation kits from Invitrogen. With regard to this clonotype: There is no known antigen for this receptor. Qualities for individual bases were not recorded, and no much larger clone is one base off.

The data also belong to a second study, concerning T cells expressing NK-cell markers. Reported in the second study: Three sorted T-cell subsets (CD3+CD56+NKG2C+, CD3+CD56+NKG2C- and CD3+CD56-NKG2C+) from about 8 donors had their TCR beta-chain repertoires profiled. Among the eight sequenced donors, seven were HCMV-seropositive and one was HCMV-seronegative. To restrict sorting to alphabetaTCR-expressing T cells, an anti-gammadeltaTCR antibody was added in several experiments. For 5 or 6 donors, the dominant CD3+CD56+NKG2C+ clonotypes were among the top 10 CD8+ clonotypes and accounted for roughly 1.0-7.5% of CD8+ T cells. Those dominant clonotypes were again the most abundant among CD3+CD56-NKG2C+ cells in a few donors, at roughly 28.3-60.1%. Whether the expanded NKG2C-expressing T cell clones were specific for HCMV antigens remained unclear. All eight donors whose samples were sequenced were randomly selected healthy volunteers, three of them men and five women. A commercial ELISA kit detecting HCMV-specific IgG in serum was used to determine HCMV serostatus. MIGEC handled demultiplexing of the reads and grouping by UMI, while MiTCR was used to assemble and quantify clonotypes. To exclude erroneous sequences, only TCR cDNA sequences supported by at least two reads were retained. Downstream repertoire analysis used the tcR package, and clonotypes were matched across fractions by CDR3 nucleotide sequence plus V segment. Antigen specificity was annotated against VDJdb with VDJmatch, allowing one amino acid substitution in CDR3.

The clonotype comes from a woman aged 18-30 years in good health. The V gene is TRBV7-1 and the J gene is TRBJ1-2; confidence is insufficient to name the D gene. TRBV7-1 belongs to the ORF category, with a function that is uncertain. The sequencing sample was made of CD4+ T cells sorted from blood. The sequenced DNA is TGTGCCAGCAGCTCCCGGGGTGGCTACACCTTC. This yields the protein CASSSRGGYTF.